Below, 15 T cell receptor beta chains from the same sample are listed, as sequenced in a study of T cell repertoires in ileal Crohn's disease. Libraries were prepared by immunoSEQ multiplex PCR; TCRdb keeps only in-frame clonotypes and omits some of them. The sample gives 15,000 or so clones, 80% to 85% of which show up once; 6.5% is in the top ten. Material for sequencing was ileal tissue. These receptors were collected from an adult with Crohn's disease.

V and J are TRBV6-6 and TRBJ2-7; the match to TRBD1 covers 10 bases. J gave up 6 bases and V 6 bases, and 2 bases lay outside the gene matches. The CDR3 runs to 12 residues. Germline V gene sequence: CDR1 MNHNY, CDR2 SVGAGI (reference sequence). CDR3 amino acids: CASRRTGGEQYF. The CDR3 region has the DNA TGTGCCAGCAGACGGACAGGGGGCGAGCAGTACTTC.

This clone was counted only a few times. The chain carries TRBV6-5 and TRBJ2-3; 8 nucleotides match TRBD2. The CDR3 contains 16 residues. Germline CDR1 is MNHEY and CDR2 is SVGAGI. Trimming took 0 bases from V and 4 from J; bases not matched to a gene: 6. The CDR3 DNA reads TGTGCCAGCAGTTACTCGACGGGTAGCGGGGCAGATACGCAGTATTTT. Translation gives CASSYSTGSGADTQYF.

The rearrangement uses TRBV19 and TRBJ1-5, with D possibly matching TRBD1 (5 bases). CDR1 is LNHDA, CDR2 SQIVND, per germline (reference sequence). Trimming stripped 9 bases from V and 1 base from J, with 16 bases between. The CDR3 sequence is 15 residues long. For the CDR3, the DNA is TGTGCCAGCGACGGGGGACGGGGGAGCAATCAGCCCCAGCATTTT. Translating it yields CASDGGRGSNQPQHF.

The J gene is TRBJ1-4, the V gene TRBV29-1; possible D gene TRBD1, 6 bases. The germline gives CDR1 SQVTM, CDR2 ANQGSEA. This CDR3 spans 14 amino acids. Deletions cut 4 bases from V and 8 bases from J, with 17 bases between. The CDR3 spells CSVGGGGAREKLFF. The CDR3 nucleotides are TGCAGCGTTGGGGGTGGGGGGGCGAGGGAAAAACTGTTTTTT.

This clone was observed once. Its ends do not fully match the called genes, so a read error is possible. The chain joins TRBV7-8 to TRBJ2-7; weak D call: TRBD2 (6 bases). The CDR3 has 12 amino acids. Per germline, CDR1 SGHVS and CDR2 FQNEAQ. The chain's CDR3 is CASTLDGGEQYF. CDR3 sequence (DNA): TGTGCCAGCACCTTAGATGGGGGGGAGCAGTACTTC. Full variable domain (rest looked up from reference TRBV7-8 and TRBJ2-7): GAGVSQSPRYKVAKRGQDVALRCDPISGHVSLFWYQQALGQGPEFLTYFQNEAQLDKSGLPSDRFFAERPEGSVSTLKIQRTQQEDSAVYLCASTLDGGEQYFGPGTRLTVT.

This clone appeared a few times. The rearrangement links TRBV7-2 to TRBJ1-2; D is perhaps TRBD1 (6 bases). Trimming removed 3 bases at V and 5 bases at J, with 10 bases between. CDR3 length equals 13 residues. CDR1 SGHTA and CDR2 FQGNSA come from the germline V gene. The CDR3 sequence is CASSLGTRYGYTF. For the CDR3, the DNA is TGTGCCAGCAGCTTGGGGACACGTTATGGCTACACCTTC.

The chain recombines TRBV2 with TRBJ1-2; 7 bases agree with TRBD1. The germline V gene encodes CDR1 SNHLY and CDR2 FYNNEI. V dropped 6 bases and J dropped 4; count of bases not matched to a gene: 8. The CDR3 extends over 14 amino acids. CDR3 amino acids: CASRESGQSYGYTF. CDR3 nucleotides: TGTGCCAGCAGGGAATCGGGACAGAGCTATGGCTACACCTTC.

The chain joins TRBV30 to TRBJ2-7; D possibly corresponds to TRBD1 (5 bases). Germline V CDR1 and CDR2: GTSNPN, SVGIG (reference sequence). CDR3 length equals 11 residues. V gave up 1 base and J gave up 7 bases, with 8 bases separating them. CDR3 sequence reads: CAWSADREQYF. As DNA, the CDR3 is TGTGCCTGGAGTGCTGACAGAGAGCAGTACTTC.

Here the CDR3 reads CASGLAGTDTQYF. CDR3 DNA: TGTGCCAGCGGGCTAGCGGGCACAGATACGCAGTATTTT. J is TRBJ2-3 and V is TRBV2; 7 positions agree with TRBD2. The CDR3 length is 13 residues. The germline V gene has CDR1 SNHLY and CDR2 FYNNEI. The junction had 3 bases not matched to a gene; V was cut back by 8 bases and J by 1 base.

The CDR3 DNA reads as TGTGCCAGCAGTGACTCGCTAGCGGGGGGCGGGGAGCAGTTCTTC. Protein: CASSDSLAGGGEQFF. The chain employs TRBV6-4 and TRBJ2-1; 11 nucleotides align to TRBD2. This CDR3 comprises 15 residues. The germline gives CDR1 MRHNA, CDR2 SNTAGT. Trimming took 0 bases from V and 10 from J; bases not matched to a gene: 5.

V is TRBV7-2 and J is TRBJ2-5; 8 bases are shared with TRBD2. This CDR3 has 15 residues. The germline CDR1 and CDR2 sequences are SGHTA and FQGNSA. V lost 1 base and J lost 5; bases outside the gene matches: 6. Here the CDR3 DNA reads TGTGCCAGCAGCTTAGTGAGGTCGGGGGGGGAGACCCAGTACTTC. Protein product: CASSLVRSGGETQYF.

The CDR3 DNA reads TGTGCCAGTAGTCGGCGGCAGGGCCCTGAAGAGACCCAGTACTTC. Protein product: CASSRRQGPEETQYF. This chain uses TRBV19 with TRBJ2-5, with D perhaps TRBD1 (5 bases). The CDR3 is made up of 15 amino acids. Trimming removed 5 bases from V and 3 bases from J, with 16 bases in between. In germline, CDR1 is LNHDA, CDR2 SQIVND (reference sequence).

This chain uses TRBV4-3 with TRBJ2-7; TRBD1 aligns across 7 bases. Germline V gives CDR1 LGHNA, CDR2 YSLEER. Germline trimming cut 1 base from V and 2 bases from J; bases unmatched to any gene: 5. The CDR3 is made up of 15 amino acids. The CDR3 sequence is CASSQGAGGTYEQYF. The CDR3 region has the DNA TGCGCCAGCAGCCAAGGGGCAGGGGGAACCTACGAGCAGTACTTC.

The genes are TRBV6-5 and TRBJ2-7; 7 nucleotides agree with TRBD1. V lost 2 bases and J lost 0; bases outside the gene matches: 4. The CDR3 is made up of 15 amino acids. CDR1 is MNHEY, CDR2 SVGAGI, per germline. CDR3 DNA sequence: TGTGCCAGCAGTTACAAGGGGGCGATCTCCTACGAGCAGTACTTC. Its protein is CASSYKGAISYEQYF.

The chain combines TRBV5-8 with TRBJ2-1; TRBD1 matches at 9 bases. The germline CDR1 and CDR2 sequences are SGHTS and YDEGEE. The CDR3 totals 14 residues. J lost 1 base, V lost 8 bases, and 4 bases had no gene match. The CDR3 nucleotides read TGTGCCAGTTCACAGGGGGCGTCCTACAATGAGCAGTTCTTC. Its translation: CASSQGASYNEQFF.